This T cell receptor (beta chain) was retrieved from a study of identical twins. The CDR3 is made up of 21 amino acids. Germline assignment: CDR1 DFQATT and CDR2 SNEGSKA (reference sequence). After removal of 1 base from V and 0 bases from J, the junction contained 12 bases not matched to a gene. TCRdb re-derived calls from the 5' RACE reads in MiXCR, one entry per CDR3 protein. The sample lists some 1,700,000 distinct CDR3 sequences, around a third occurring once. The sample taken for sequencing was cord blood. The receptor comes from a newborn girl in good health. The rearrangement joins TRBV20-1 to TRBJ2-4; 16 bases align to TRBD2. CDR3 amino acids: CSARATGLAGGLGVAKNIQYF. Here the CDR3 DNA reads TGCAGTGCTAGAGCCACGGGACTAGCGGGAGGGTTGGGGGTAGCCAAAAACATTCAGTACTTC.